Below, 19 T cell receptor beta chains from the same sample are listed, as sequenced in a study of OX40 agonist ivuxolimab in advanced cancers. TCRdb's table, derived via immunoSEQ multiplex PCR, lists solely in-frame clones and lacks some. Of tens of thousands of clones listed, around 85% were seen once; the top ten hold less than 1.5%. The material sequenced was CD4+ or CD8+ T cells sorted from blood, taken in a trial of the OX40 agonist ivuxolimab. All receptors come from an adult with an advanced solid tumor such as melanoma, head and neck, liver or kidney cancer.

This chain uses TRBV7-6 with TRBJ2-1; D gene uncertain. The CDR3 loop spans 14 amino acids. Trimming left V 5 bases short and J 9 bases short, with 17 bases between. Germline CDR1 SGHVS, CDR2 FNYEAQ. The CDR3 loop reads CASSPPDAFTEQFF. CDR3 nucleotide sequence: TGTGCCAGCAGCCCCCCAGATGCGTTCACTGAGCAGTTCTTC.

The chain joins TRBV10-3 to TRBJ2-5, with TRBD1 identical over 9 bases. With 6 bases clipped from V and 5 bases from J, the junction kept 7 bases outside the gene matches. The CDR3 has 14 residues. Per germline, CDR1 ENHRY and CDR2 SYGVKD. The CDR3: CAISPGQGGETQYF. The CDR3 DNA is TGTGCCATCAGCCCGGGACAGGGAGGGGAGACCCAGTACTTC.

V and J are TRBV29-1 and TRBJ1-2, with 8 bases that match TRBD1. The J segment lost 4 bases and the V segment lost 4 bases, leaving 5 bases of the junction unmatched. This CDR3 contains 13 residues. Germline V gene sequence: CDR1 SQVTM, CDR2 ANQGSEA. CDR3 in DNA: TGCAGCGTTGGGGACAGGACCGGCTATGGCTACACCTTC. This sequence encodes CSVGDRTGYGYTF.

The chain has TRBV7-3 and TRBJ2-7; maybe TRBD2 (5 bases). Trimming left V 3 bases short and J 4 bases short, with 13 bases between. CDR3 length: 14 residues. The germline V gene encodes CDR1 SGHTA and CDR2 FQGTGA. The CDR3 bases are TGTGCCAGCAGCTTCTTACACGGGAAATACGAGCAGTACTTC. Its translation: CASSFLHGKYEQYF.

CDR3 amino acids: CASSIAGGPSVETQYF. CDR3 nucleotides: TGTGCCAGCAGTATAGCGGGAGGGCCCTCGGTAGAGACCCAGTACTTC. The chain recombines TRBV9 with TRBJ2-5, with 11 nucleotides matching TRBD2. This CDR3 is built from 16 residues. Germline V gene lookup returns CDR1 SGDLS and CDR2 YYNGEE. Unmatched junction bases numbered 10, after V lost 5 bases and J lost 4 bases. Complete variable domain (other parts from reference TRBV9 and TRBJ2-5): DSGVTQTPKHLITATGQRVTLRCSPRSGDLSVYWYQQSLDQGLQFLIQYYNGEERAKGNILERFSAQQFPDLHSELNLSSLELGDSALYFCASSIAGGPSVETQYFGPGTRLLVL.

This clone was recorded once. V and J are TRBV18 and TRBJ1-1; unclear D gene. The CDR3 has 17 amino acids. The ends were cut back, 2 bases at V and 2 bases at J, with 18 bases in the middle. Germline V gene lookup returns CDR1 KGHSH and CDR2 LQKENI. The CDR3, as DNA: TGTGCCAGCTCACCAAATGCCCTAGGCGGAACCAACACTGAAGCTTTCTTT. Protein: CASSPNALGGTNTEAFF.

This sequence joins TRBV11-2 and TRBJ1-3, with a possible D match to TRBD1 (6 bases). The CDR3 runs to 15 residues. CDR1 SGHAT and CDR2 FQNNGV come from the germline V gene. V lost 4 bases and J lost 6, with 16 bases in between. CDR3 in amino acids: CASSSHRVNENTIYF. CDR3 DNA sequence: TGTGCCAGCAGCTCACACAGGGTAAACGAAAACACCATATATTTT.

The chain combines TRBV6-5 with TRBJ2-7; D not resolved. CDR3 size: 14 residues. Germline CDR1 is MNHEY and CDR2 is SVGAGI. V lost 5 bases and J 3 bases, leaving 14 bases between the germline ends. CDR3 bases: TGTGCCAGCAGTCTATATGGCGTACTCTACGAGCAGTACTTC. It encodes CASSLYGVLYEQYF.

The chain uses TRBV18 and TRBJ1-1; TRBD1 might be the D (5 bases). Trimming took 0 bases from V and 5 from J, leaving 16 bases between them. The CDR3 consists of 16 residues. Germline lookup yields CDR1 KGHSH and CDR2 LQKENI. Written as DNA, the CDR3 is TGTGCCAGCTCACCACCGTCAGGGATGGAGCGAACTGAAGCTTTCTTT. This sequence encodes CASSPPSGMERTEAFF. Filled out from reference TRBV18 and TRBJ1-1, the complete variable domain reads NAGVMQNPRHLVRRRGQEARLRCSPMKGHSHVYWYRQLPEEGLKFMVYLQKENIIDESGMPKERFSAEFPKEGPSILRIQQVVRGDSAAYFCASSPPSGMERTEAFFGQGTRLTVV.

The rearrangement joins TRBV10-3 to TRBJ2-2; 7 bases map to TRBD1. V trimming: 6 bases; J trimming: 0 bases; junction bases outside the gene matches: 4. Germline CDR1 is ENHRY and CDR2 is SYGVKD. This CDR3 has 15 residues. The CDR3 loop reads CAISRQGANTGELFF. As DNA, the CDR3 is TGTGCCATCAGCCGACAGGGAGCGAACACCGGGGAGCTGTTTTTT.

The chain has TRBV5-1 and TRBJ2-7; 8 nucleotides align to TRBD1. CDR3 length equals 14 residues. The junction had 4 bases not matched to a gene; V was cut back by 2 bases and J by 3 bases. Germline loops: CDR1 SGHRS, CDR2 YFSETQ. In DNA, the CDR3 is TGCGCCAGCAGCTTTGCCGGGACAGGCTACGAGCAGTACTTC. Translated, it gives CASSFAGTGYEQYF.

This chain uses TRBV7-9 with TRBJ2-7; D possibly matches TRBD1 or TRBD2 (5 bases each). Looked up from germline, CDR1 is SEHNR and CDR2 is FQNEAQ (reference sequence). This CDR3 contains 14 residues. Trimming stripped 5 bases from V and 0 bases from J, with 11 bases between. The CDR3 sequence: CASSPTGGSYEQYF. In DNA form, the CDR3 reads TGTGCCAGCAGCCCAACTGGGGGCTCCTACGAGCAGTACTTC.

The rearrangement uses TRBV21-1 and TRBJ2-7. TRBV21-1 is a documented pseudogene. There are 13 residues in the CDR3. CDR3 region: CASSKEGGYEQYF. As DNA, the CDR3 is TGTGCCAGCAGCAAAGAGGGCGGATACGAGCAGTACTTC.

The chain uses TRBV10-2 and TRBJ2-7; 11 bases agree with TRBD1. The CDR3 covers 15 residues. With 6 bases clipped from V and 3 bases from J, the junction kept 7 bases outside the gene matches. Germline CDR1 reads WSHSY; CDR2 reads SAAADI. DNA of the CDR3: TGCGCCAGCAGCAGGGGACAGGGGGAAATCTACGAGCAGTACTTC. Translated, it gives CASSRGQGEIYEQYF.

The chain joins TRBV5-1 to TRBJ2-7; D gene uncertain. The CDR3 is 15 amino acids. Trimming removed 0 bases from V and 3 bases from J, with 13 bases in between. Germline V CDR1 and CDR2: SGHRS, YFSETQ. The CDR3 region has the DNA TGCGCCAGCAGCTTGGGCGGCAGATCCAGCTACGAGCAGTACTTC. The encoded protein is CASSLGGRSSYEQYF.

V and J are TRBV9 and TRBJ2-1; TRBD2 is a possible D gene (5 bases). The germline CDR1 and CDR2 sequences are SGDLS and YYNGEE. The CDR3 consists of 16 residues. V was clipped by 0 bases and J by 4 bases, with 14 bases between them. CDR3 loop: CASSVGGEAVYNEQFF. Here the CDR3 DNA reads TGTGCCAGCAGCGTAGGGGGAGAAGCGGTGTACAATGAGCAGTTCTTC.

As for this clone: This specimen includes other DNA sequences encoding the same CDR3. This chain uses TRBV7-8 with TRBJ1-3; possible D gene TRBD1, 5 bases. V shed 6 bases and J shed 3 bases, with 15 bases lying between them. Per germline, CDR1 SGHVS and CDR2 FQNEAQ. This CDR3 spans 15 amino acids. The CDR3 loop is CASSLMGQIGNTIYF. CDR3 coding DNA: TGTGCCAGCAGTTTGATGGGGCAGATTGGAAACACCATATATTTT.

This chain joins TRBV11-3 and TRBJ2-5; TRBD1 matches 9 bases. The length of the CDR3 is 15 residues. The germline gives CDR1 SGHNT, CDR2 YENEEA. J lost 7 bases, V lost 5 bases, and 11 bases had no gene match. In DNA form, the CDR3 reads TGTGCCAGCAGCCAATATTCTAGACAGGGGGTGACCCAGTACTTC. Amino acid sequence: CASSQYSRQGVTQYF.

The chain links TRBV19 to TRBJ2-2, with 7 positions matching TRBD2. V was clipped by 4 bases and J by 5 bases; unmatched bases: 4. CDR1 LNHDA and CDR2 SQIVND come from the germline V gene (reference sequence). CDR3 length equals 14 residues. CDR3 in DNA: TGTGCCAGTAGTAGGGGGGGTTTAACCGGGGAGCTGTTTTTT. Translated, it gives CASSRGGLTGELFF.